Sequencing of this T cell receptor (beta chain) was carried out in a study of blood T cell repertoires in COVID-19. Whole-study context: Acute-phase and convalescent COVID-19 samples originated in the United States, Italy and Spain. PBMCs, B-cell-depleted T cells, or T cells were the source of the cDNA or gDNA that made up the material.

With 5 bases removed from V and 0 bases from J, the gap between germline ends came to 15 bases. Per the germline V gene, CDR1 is SGHVS and CDR2 is FQNEAQ. The CDR3 has 16 amino acids. Per the authors' pipeline: How many nucleated cells were present was estimated from reference gene primer amplification. Sequencing used immunoSEQ multiplex PCR; TCRdb keeps in-frame clones, though not all of them. That table supplies the V and J calls and clone size; D and trimming were determined from the DNA. Of 40,000 to 60,000 clones listed, approximately 87% were seen once; the top ten hold approximately 2.1%. Enrolment of Seattle patients took place during active infection, and they were followed longitudinally.

The rearrangement uses TRBV7-8 and TRBJ2-3; D gene unclear. Material: peripheral blood. The TCR was taken from a woman older than 75 with COVID-19, enrolled during active disease. CDR3 residues: CASSVLGGTSTDTQYF. In DNA form, the CDR3 reads TGTGCCAGCAGCGTCCTAGGTGGCACTAGCACAGATACGCAGTATTTT.